Listed below are T cell receptor beta chains from one sample, sequenced in a study of blood T cells in healthy people across ages. TCRdb recomputed calls from the 5' RACE reads with MiXCR, one row per CDR3 protein. Of roughly 800,000 distinct CDR3 sequences in the sample, roughly 64% were seen once. Input material: blood. These receptor sequences come from a man younger than 45 in good health. The CDR3 runs from the conserved cysteine through the conserved F or W. The D gene is left open where the match is weak. The size of a clone is reported for some rows only, either as once, few or many, or as a class for expanded clones.

V	size	D	J	CDR3	DNA
TRBV12-3/TRBV12-4	.	TRBD2	TRBJ2-7	CASSNRLAGDRSTGQYF	TGTGCCAGCAGCAACCGACTAGCGGGAGATAGAAGTACGGGGCAGTACTTC
TRBV7-2	few	TRBD1	TRBJ1-2	CASSLGGQGEYGYTF	TGTGCCAGCAGCTTAGGGGGACAGGGTGAATATGGCTACACCTTC
TRBV11-3	few	.	TRBJ2-7	CASSLEQSEQYF	TGTGCCAGCAGCTTAGAACAGAGCGAGCAGTACTTC
TRBV5-1	.	TRBD1	TRBJ2-1	CASSSPGTGKEKQFF	TGCGCCAGCAGCTCGCCCGGGACAGGGAAGGAAAAGCAGTTCTTC
TRBV7-2	.	.	TRBJ2-7	CASSLAGGTRYEQYF	TGTGCCAGCAGCTTAGCCGGCGGGACGCGCTACGAGCAGTACTTC
TRBV12-3/TRBV12-4	few	.	TRBJ2-4	CASSFSQGRNIQYF	TGTGCCAGCAGTTTCTCCCAGGGAAGAAACATTCAGTACTTC
TRBV5-5	.	TRBD1	TRBJ2-7	CASSSEDRGWYEQYF	TGTGCCAGCAGCTCGGAGGACAGGGGGTGGTACGAGCAGTACTTC
TRBV4-3	.	.	TRBJ1-2	CASSQGGPGGYGYTF	TGCGCCAGCAGCCAGGGGGGGCCCGGGGGCTATGGCTACACCTTC
TRBV12-3/TRBV12-4	once	.	TRBJ1-1	CASSPTTRTEAFF	TGTGCCAGCAGCCCCACTACCAGGACTGAAGCTTTCTTT
TRBV5-4	.	TRBD2	TRBJ2-1	CASSPRLAGEADNEQFF	TGTGCCAGCAGCCCTCGACTAGCGGGGGAGGCCGACAATGAGCAGTTCTTC
TRBV5-1	.	.	TRBJ2-1	CASSADLADEQFF	TGCGCCAGCAGCGCAGACCTAGCCGATGAGCAGTTCTTC
TRBV11-2	many	.	TRBJ1-4	CASSLRGRPNEKLFF	TGTGCCAGCAGCTTGCGGGGCAGACCAAATGAAAAACTGTTTTTT
TRBV24-1	few	.	TRBJ2-5	CATSGGSMGETQYF	TGTGCCACCAGTGGCGGATCTATGGGGGAGACCCAGTACTTC
TRBV3-1	few	.	TRBJ2-7	CASSQVGGDLATEQYF	TGTGCCAGCAGCCAAGTTGGGGGCGATCTAGCAACCGAGCAGTACTTC
TRBV12-3/TRBV12-4	few	.	TRBJ2-7	CASRYQERAYEQYF	TGTGCCAGCAGATACCAGGAACGGGCCTACGAGCAGTACTTC
TRBV5-1	.	.	TRBJ2-3	CASSLEVWGRQSGTQYF	TGCGCCAGCAGCTTGGAGGTGTGGGGGCGACAGAGTGGCACGCAGTATTTT
TRBV9	.	.	TRBJ1-1	CASSLGVGQNTEAFF	TGTGCCAGCAGCCTCGGAGTCGGACAGAACACTGAAGCTTTCTTT
TRBV7-3	.	.	TRBJ2-1	CASSPAANNEQFF	TGTGCCAGCAGCCCAGCAGCAAACAATGAGCAGTTCTTC
TRBV7-9	once	.	TRBJ2-3	CASSLAIQGQYF	TGTGCCAGCAGCTTAGCGATCCAGGGGCAGTATTTT
TRBV5-1	.	TRBD2	TRBJ2-3	CASCPGGLADTQYF	TGCGCCAGCTGCCCGGGGGGGCTGGCAGATACGCAGTATTTT
TRBV5-1	.	.	TRBJ2-7	CASSSHANRYEQYF	TGCGCCAGCAGCAGCCACGCTAACCGCTACGAGCAGTACTTC
TRBV15	.	TRBD1	TRBJ2-3	CATSREDRDPSTDTQYF	TGTGCCACCAGCAGAGAGGACAGGGACCCTAGCACAGATACGCAGTATTTT
TRBV9	.	TRBD2	TRBJ2-3	CASSVELAGDTRYF	TGTGCCAGCAGCGTAGAACTAGCGGGGGATACGCGGTATTTT
TRBV3-1	.	.	TRBJ1-2	CASSPTIDRDYGYTF	TGTGCCAGCAGCCCGACAATAGACAGAGACTATGGCTACACCTTC
TRBV6-1	.	.	TRBJ2-7	CASGGSVYEQYF	TGTGCCAGCGGCGGTTCGGTCTACGAGCAGTACTTC
TRBV3-1	few	.	TRBJ2-3	CASSQVLGQGTDTQYF	TGTGCCAGCAGCCAAGTCCTCGGCCAGGGGACAGATACGCAGTATTTT
TRBV20-1	.	.	TRBJ1-5	CSAHEQGFSNQPQHF	TGCAGTGCCCATGAACAGGGTTTTAGCAATCAGCCCCAGCATTTT
TRBV20-1	few	TRBD1	TRBJ2-7	CSAEGAREQYF	TGCAGCGCCGAGGGGGCGAGGGAGCAGTACTTC
TRBV10-3	.	.	TRBJ2-5	CAISESGAEQYF	TGTGCCATCAGTGAGTCGGGAGCTGAGCAGTACTTC